This T cell receptor beta chain was captured by sequencing in a study of shared clonotypes between healthy human individuals. Notes on the study in general: Across a few donors, naive CD4 shared roughly 5%, naive CD8 more than 3%, memory CD4 2% to 2.5%, memory CD8 about 0.4%. Investigators expected sequencing depth to affect clonotype sharing among donors.

Sequencing was performed with immunoSEQ multiplex PCR; in TCRdb, only in-frame clones are kept and a portion is missing. Found here are about 700,000 clones, about 90% of them singletons; the top ten hold 24%. About this clone: The target antigen is unknown.

CD45RO-negative cells were positively selected for CCR7, leaving out terminally differentiated effector memory CD45RA+ cells. Germline V lookup: CDR1 SGHKS, CDR2 YYEKEE (reference sequence). There are 13 residues in the CDR3. Trimming shortened V by 3 bases and J by 5 bases, and 12 bases separated the two germline ends. This receptor was identified in a man younger than 40 in good health. The sequencing sample was made of naive CD8+ T cells sorted from blood. V usage is TRBV5-5 and J usage is TRBJ2-7; D is ambiguous. The CDR3 loop reads CASSSTPPNEQYF. The CDR3 DNA sequence: TGTGCCAGCAGCTCAACTCCTCCCAACGAGCAGTACTTC. Using reference TRBV5-5 and TRBJ2-7 for the parts outside the CDR3, the full variable domain is DAGVTQSPTHLIKTRGQQVTLRCSPISGHKSVSWYQQVLGQGPQFIFQYYEKEERGRGNFPDRFSARQFPNYSSELNVNALLLGDSALYLCASSSTPPNEQYFGPGTRLTVT.